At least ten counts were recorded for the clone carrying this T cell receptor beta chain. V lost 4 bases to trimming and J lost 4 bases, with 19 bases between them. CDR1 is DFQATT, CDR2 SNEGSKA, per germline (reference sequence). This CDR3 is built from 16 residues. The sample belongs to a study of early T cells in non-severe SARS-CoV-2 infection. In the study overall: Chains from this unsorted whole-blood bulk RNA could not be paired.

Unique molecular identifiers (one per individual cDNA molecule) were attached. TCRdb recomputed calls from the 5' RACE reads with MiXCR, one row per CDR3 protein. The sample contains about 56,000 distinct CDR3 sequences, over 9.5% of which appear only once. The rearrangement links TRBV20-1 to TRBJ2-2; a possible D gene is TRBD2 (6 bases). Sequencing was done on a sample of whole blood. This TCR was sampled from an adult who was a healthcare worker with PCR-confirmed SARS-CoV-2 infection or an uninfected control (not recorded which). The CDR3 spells CSAKLGGGLATGELFF. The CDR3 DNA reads TGCAGTGCTAAGCTGGGGGGAGGCCTAGCCACCGGGGAGCTGTTTTTT.